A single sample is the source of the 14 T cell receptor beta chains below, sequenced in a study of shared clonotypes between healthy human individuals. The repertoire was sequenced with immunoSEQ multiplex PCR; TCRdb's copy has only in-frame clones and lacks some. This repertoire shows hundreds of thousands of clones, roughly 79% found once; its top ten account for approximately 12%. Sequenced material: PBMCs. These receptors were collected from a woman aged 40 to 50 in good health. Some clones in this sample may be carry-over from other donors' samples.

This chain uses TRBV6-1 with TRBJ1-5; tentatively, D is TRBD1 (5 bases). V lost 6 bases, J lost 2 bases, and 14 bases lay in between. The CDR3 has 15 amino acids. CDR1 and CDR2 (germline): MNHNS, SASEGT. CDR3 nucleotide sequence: TGTGCCAGCAGAACGACAGCGCGGGGCAATCAGCCCCAGCATTTT. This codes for CASRTTARGNQPQHF.

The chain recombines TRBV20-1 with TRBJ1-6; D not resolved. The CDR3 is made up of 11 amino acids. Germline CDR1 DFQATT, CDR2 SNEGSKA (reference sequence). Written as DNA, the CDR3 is TGCAGCAGCGACTCAGGATCACCCCTCCACTTT. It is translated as CSSDSGSPLHF.

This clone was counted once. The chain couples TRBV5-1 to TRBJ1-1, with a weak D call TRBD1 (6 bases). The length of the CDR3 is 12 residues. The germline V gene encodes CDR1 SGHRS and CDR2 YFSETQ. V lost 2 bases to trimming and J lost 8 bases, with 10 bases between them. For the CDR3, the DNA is TGCGCCAGCAGCTTCCAGGGGCACGAAGCTTTCTTT. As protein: CASSFQGHEAFF.

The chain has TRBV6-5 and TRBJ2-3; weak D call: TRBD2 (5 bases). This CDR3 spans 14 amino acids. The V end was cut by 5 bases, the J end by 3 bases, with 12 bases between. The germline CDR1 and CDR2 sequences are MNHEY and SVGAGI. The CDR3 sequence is CASSKWETTDTQYF. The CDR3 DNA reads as TGTGCCAGCAGTAAATGGGAGACGACAGATACGCAGTATTTT.

The CDR3 is CAISEETDGTQYF. The CDR3 coding sequence is TGTGCCATCAGTGAGGAGACTGACGGCACGCAGTATTTT. This chain connects TRBV10-3 to TRBJ2-3; D is unclear. Germline V gene lookup returns CDR1 ENHRY and CDR2 SYGVKD. CDR3 length: 13 amino acids. Trimming took 2 bases from V and 9 from J, leaving 12 bases between them.

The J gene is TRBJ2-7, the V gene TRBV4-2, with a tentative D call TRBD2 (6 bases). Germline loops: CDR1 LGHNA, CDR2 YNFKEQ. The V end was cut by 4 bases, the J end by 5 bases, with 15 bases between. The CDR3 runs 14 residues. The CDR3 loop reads CASSREASPHEQYF. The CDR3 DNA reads TGTGCCAGCAGCCGGGAGGCGAGTCCCCACGAGCAGTACTTC.

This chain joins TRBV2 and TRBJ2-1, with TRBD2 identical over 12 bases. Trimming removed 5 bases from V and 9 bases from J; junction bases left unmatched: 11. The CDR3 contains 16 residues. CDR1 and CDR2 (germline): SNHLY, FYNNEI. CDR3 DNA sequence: TGTGCCAGCAGTCGGACTAGCGGGATAATTGCGGTTGAGCAGTTCTTC. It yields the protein CASSRTSGIIAVEQFF.

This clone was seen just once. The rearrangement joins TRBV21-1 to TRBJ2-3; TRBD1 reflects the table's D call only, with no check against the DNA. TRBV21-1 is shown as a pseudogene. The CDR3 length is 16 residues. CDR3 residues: CASSKPVCGLVDTQYF. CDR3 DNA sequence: TGTGCCAGCAGCAAGCCGGTTTGTGGGCTCGTAGATACGCAGTATTTT.

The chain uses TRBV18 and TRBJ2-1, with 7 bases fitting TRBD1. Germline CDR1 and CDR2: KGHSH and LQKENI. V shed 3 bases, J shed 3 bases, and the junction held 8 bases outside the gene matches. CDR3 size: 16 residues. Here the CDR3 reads CASSPYGQASYNEQFF. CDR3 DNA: TGTGCCAGCTCACCTTACGGACAGGCCAGCTACAATGAGCAGTTCTTC.

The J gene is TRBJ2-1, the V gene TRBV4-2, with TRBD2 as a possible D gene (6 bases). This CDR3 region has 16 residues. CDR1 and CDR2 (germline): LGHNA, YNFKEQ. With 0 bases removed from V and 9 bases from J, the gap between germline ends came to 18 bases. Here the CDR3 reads CASSQDMGEEYPEQFF. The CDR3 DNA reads TGTGCCAGCAGCCAAGATATGGGGGAGGAGTACCCTGAGCAGTTCTTC.

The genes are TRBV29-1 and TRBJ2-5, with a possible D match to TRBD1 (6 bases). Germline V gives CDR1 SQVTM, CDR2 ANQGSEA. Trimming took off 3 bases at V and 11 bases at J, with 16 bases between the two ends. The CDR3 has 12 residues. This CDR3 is CSVEEQGREQYF. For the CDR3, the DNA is TGCAGCGTTGAGGAACAGGGTAGGGAGCAGTACTTC.

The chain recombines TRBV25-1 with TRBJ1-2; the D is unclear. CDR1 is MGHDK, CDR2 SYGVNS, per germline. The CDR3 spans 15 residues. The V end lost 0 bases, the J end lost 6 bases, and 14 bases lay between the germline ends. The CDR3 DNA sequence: TGTGCCAGCAGTGAATATGAGGGCGGACCCAATGGCTACACCTTC. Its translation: CASSEYEGGPNGYTF.

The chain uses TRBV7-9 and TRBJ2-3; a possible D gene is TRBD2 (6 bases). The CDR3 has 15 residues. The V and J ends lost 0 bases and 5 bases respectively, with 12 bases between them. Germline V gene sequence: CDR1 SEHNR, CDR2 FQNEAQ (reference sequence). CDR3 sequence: CASSLAGAGGDTQYF. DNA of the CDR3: TGTGCCAGCAGCTTAGCGGGAGCGGGTGGAGATACGCAGTATTTT. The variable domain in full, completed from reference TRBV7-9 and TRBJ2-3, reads DTGVSQNPRHKITKRGQNVTFRCDPISEHNRLYWYRQTLGQGPEFLTYFQNEAQLEKSRLLSDRFSAERPKGSFSTLEIQRTEQGDSAMYLCASSLAGAGGDTQYFGPGTRLTVL.

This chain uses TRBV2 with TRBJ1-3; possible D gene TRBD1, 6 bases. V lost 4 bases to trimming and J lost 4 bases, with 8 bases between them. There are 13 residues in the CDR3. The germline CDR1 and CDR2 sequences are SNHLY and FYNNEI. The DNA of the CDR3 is TGTGCCAGCAGTGCAGGGGCCGGAAACACCATATATTTT. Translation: CASSAGAGNTIYF.